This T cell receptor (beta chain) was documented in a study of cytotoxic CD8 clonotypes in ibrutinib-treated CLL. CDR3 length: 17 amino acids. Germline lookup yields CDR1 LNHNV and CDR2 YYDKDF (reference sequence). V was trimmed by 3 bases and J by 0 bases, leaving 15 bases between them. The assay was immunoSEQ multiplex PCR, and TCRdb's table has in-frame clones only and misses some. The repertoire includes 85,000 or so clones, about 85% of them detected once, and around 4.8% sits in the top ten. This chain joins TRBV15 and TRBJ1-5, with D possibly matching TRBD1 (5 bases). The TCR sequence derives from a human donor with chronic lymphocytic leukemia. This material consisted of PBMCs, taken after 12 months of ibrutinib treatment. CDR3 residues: CATSSPRGSYSNQPQHF. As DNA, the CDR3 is TGTGCCACCAGCAGCCCCCGGGGGAGCTATAGCAATCAGCCCCAGCATTTT. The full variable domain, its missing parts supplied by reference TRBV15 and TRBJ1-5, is DAMVIQNPRYQVTQFGKPVTLSCSQTLNHNVMYWYQQKSSQAPKLLFHYYDKDFNNEADTPDNFQSRRPNTSFCFLDIRSPGLGDTAMYLCATSSPRGSYSNQPQHFGDGTRLSIL.